A single T cell receptor beta chain is shown here with its context. The data derive from a study of blood T cells in healthy people across ages. Trimming took off 6 bases at V and 9 bases at J, with 12 bases between the two ends. The CDR3 spans 12 residues. Researchers collected ten milliliters of peripheral blood from every single donor. Combining a sample-barcoded 5' primer with a J-beta primer mix, a second PCR ran for 7 to 11 cycles. TCRdb used MiXCR to reprocess the 5' RACE reads, holding one entry per CDR3 protein. This table holds about 780,000 distinct CDR3 sequences, around half found once. The receptor was isolated from a man older than 75 in good health. V gene TRBV12-3 or TRBV12-4 combines with J gene TRBJ2-1; no firm D call. Sequenced material: blood. The DNA for the CDR3 is TGTGCCAGCAGCAGCCTTCTTGGTGAGCAGTTCTTC. Amino acid sequence: CASSSLLGEQFF.